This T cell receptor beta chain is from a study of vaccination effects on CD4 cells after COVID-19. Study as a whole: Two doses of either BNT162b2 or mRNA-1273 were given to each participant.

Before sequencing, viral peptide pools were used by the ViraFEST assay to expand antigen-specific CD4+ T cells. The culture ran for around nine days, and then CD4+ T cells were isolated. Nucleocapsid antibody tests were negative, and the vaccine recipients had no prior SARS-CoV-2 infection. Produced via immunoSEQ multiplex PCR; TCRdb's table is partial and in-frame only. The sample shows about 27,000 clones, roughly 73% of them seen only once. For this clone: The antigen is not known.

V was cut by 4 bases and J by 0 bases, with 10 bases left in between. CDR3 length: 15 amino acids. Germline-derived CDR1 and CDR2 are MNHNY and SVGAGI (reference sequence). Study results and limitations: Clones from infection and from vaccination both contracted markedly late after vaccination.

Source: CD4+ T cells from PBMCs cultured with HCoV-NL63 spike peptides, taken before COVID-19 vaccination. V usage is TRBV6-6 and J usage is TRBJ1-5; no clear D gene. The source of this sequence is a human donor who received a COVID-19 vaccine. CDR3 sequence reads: CASSSQSGSNQPQHF. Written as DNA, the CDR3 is TGTGCCAGCAGTTCCCAGTCAGGTAGCAATCAGCCCCAGCATTTT.